This T cell receptor (beta chain) was found in a study of Ad26.COV2.S vaccination and SARS-CoV-2 variants. Treatment specified: roughly 20 received Ad26.COV2.S at low or high dose, single or two shots; several received placebo; per-sample allocation not given. Sampling was done on day 63 after the first vaccine or placebo injection. The repertoire was sequenced with immunoSEQ multiplex PCR; TCRdb's copy has only in-frame clones and lacks some. This table has about 410,000 clones, about 91% appearing once. The sequence was collected from a person aged 18-65 years who received the Ad26.COV2.S COVID-19 vaccine or a placebo. The sequencing here drew on peripheral blood, taken in a trial of Ad26.COV2.S vaccine versus placebo.

The CDR3 loop reads CASSKEGSGLPNEQFF. The DNA for the CDR3 is TGTGCCAGCAGCAAAGAGGGGTCGGGACTTCCAAATGAGCAGTTCTTC. The chain employs TRBV21-1 and TRBJ2-1; the D call of TRBD2 is as the table states it, not checked on the DNA. TRBV21-1 is listed as a pseudogene. The length of the CDR3 is 16 residues.